Shown below are 12 T cell receptor beta chains from a single sample sequenced in a study of Graves' ophthalmopathy and Graves' hyperthyroidism. From RNA, the CDR3 regions of TCR beta chains were amplified and sequenced. The first round was an RT-PCR with HTBI primers, and the second round was a multiplex PCR. Each CDR3 protein is one row after TCRdb ran MiXCR on the multiplex PCR reads. The sample holds a few hundred thousand distinct CDR3 sequences, under 45% seen once. Sequenced sample: peripheral blood or thyroid tissue (not recorded which). The receptors come from an adult man with Graves' hyperthyroidism.

The count of this clonotype is one. The gene calls are TRBV29-1 and TRBJ2-5; D possibly corresponds to TRBD2 (6 bases). V shed 4 bases and J shed 4 bases, with 13 bases lying between them. This CDR3 contains 13 residues. CDR1 and CDR2 (germline): SQVTM, ANQGSEA. The CDR3 loop reads CSVGGRGLETQYF. Written as DNA, the CDR3 is TGCAGCGTTGGAGGTCGGGGGTTAGAGACCCAGTACTTC.

The V gene is TRBV20-1, the J gene TRBJ2-5; 13 bases are a match to TRBD2. The J call is doubtful: the DNA matches TRBJ2-1 better. The CDR3 has 14 amino acids. Germline CDR1 DFQATT, CDR2 SNEGSKA (reference sequence). The CDR3 DNA sequence: TGCAGTGCTAGCGGACTAGCGGGAGTGCATGAGCAGTTCTTC. This codes for CSASGLAGVHEQFF.

This clonotype was observed at least ten times. The V gene is TRBV7-9, the J gene TRBJ1-2; tentatively, D is TRBD1 (5 bases). CDR1 is SEHNR, CDR2 FQNEAQ, per germline (reference sequence). Between the trimmed V and J ends, which lost 6 bases and 3 bases, there was a span of 20 bases. This CDR3 contains 16 residues. For the CDR3, the DNA is TGTGCCAGCAGTCCCCCTCCGGGGCTTCGGTACTATGGCTACACCTTC. Translation: CASSPPPGLRYYGYTF.

This clonotype was seen at least ten times. This chain connects TRBV7-9 to TRBJ2-2, with D unresolved. The CDR3 runs 15 residues. Trimming left V 5 bases short and J 7 bases short, with 17 bases between. Germline CDR1 and CDR2: SEHNR and FQNEAQ (reference sequence). The CDR3 DNA follows: TGTGCCAGCAGCAAGGCTGGGGATAAGCACGGGGAGCTGTTTTTT. It encodes CASSKAGDKHGELFF.

This chain uses TRBV29-1 with TRBJ2-1, with unresolved D. Between the trimmed V and J ends, which lost 0 bases and 5 bases, there was a span of 11 bases. Germline lookup yields CDR1 SQVTM and CDR2 ANQGSEA. The CDR3 loop spans 14 amino acids. CDR3 coding DNA: TGCAGCGTTGAAGATTCCGGCAGCAACAATGAGCAGTTCTTC. Translating gives CSVEDSGSNNEQFF.

The genes are TRBV11-2 and TRBJ2-1, with 9 bases that match TRBD2. CDR1 and CDR2 from the germline V gene are SGHAT and FQNNGV. Trimming took 1 base from V and 2 from J; bases not matched to a gene: 3. The CDR3 extends over 16 amino acids. In DNA, the CDR3 is TGTGCCAGCAGCTTAGTAGCGGGGGTCGCCTACAATGAGCAGTTCTTC. Translated: CASSLVAGVAYNEQFF.

This clonotype was seen a handful of times. The chain combines TRBV5-1 with TRBJ2-2; 13 bases fit TRBD2. V gave up 0 bases and J gave up 3 bases; unmatched junction bases: 5. The germline CDR1 and CDR2 sequences are SGHRS and YFSETQ. CDR3 size: 18 residues. The CDR3 sequence is CASSLERTSGSHTGELFF. The CDR3 region has the DNA TGCGCCAGCAGCTTGGAAAGGACTAGCGGGAGTCACACCGGGGAGCTGTTTTTT. The full variable domain, with the rest looked up from reference TRBV5-1 and TRBJ2-2, is KAGVTQTPRYLIKTRGQQVTLSCSPISGHRSVSWYQQTPGQGLQFLFEYFSETQRNKGNFPGRFSGRQFSNSRSEMNVSTLELGDSALYLCASSLERTSGSHTGELFFGEGSRLTVL.

With respect to this clonotype: A read error is possible here, since a much larger clone lies one base away. This chain joins TRBV7-2 and TRBJ2-5; TRBD1 might be the D (6 bases). The germline V and J ends were trimmed by 8 bases and 2 bases, with 15 bases remaining between them. In germline, CDR1 is SGHTA, CDR2 FQGNSA. There are 14 residues in the CDR3. The CDR3 protein is CASGRNTGQETQYF. The CDR3 nucleotides read TGTGCCAGCGGCCGGAATACAGGGCAAGAGACCCAGTACTTC.

J is TRBJ2-2 and V is TRBV30; no definite D call. The CDR3 length is 12 residues. V was shortened by 3 bases and J by 6 bases, with 8 bases between the two germline ends. Germline-derived CDR1 and CDR2 are GTSNPN and SVGIG (reference sequence). The CDR3 sequence: CAWSASPGELFF. CDR3 DNA sequence: TGTGCCTGGAGCGCCAGTCCCGGGGAGCTGTTTTTT.

This clonotype was found many times. This chain connects TRBV29-1 to TRBJ1-4; perhaps TRBD1 as D (5 bases). The CDR3 is 13 residues long. Germline-derived CDR1 and CDR2 are SQVTM and ANQGSEA. V lost 7 bases and J lost 4, with 13 bases in between. The CDR3 is CSARQFVNEKLFF. In nucleotides, the CDR3 is TGCAGCGCCCGACAGTTTGTTAATGAAAAACTGTTTTTT.

This clonotype showed up many times. The V call is TRBV5-1, the J call TRBJ1-4, with no clear D. Germline values: CDR1 SGHRS, CDR2 YFSETQ. V lost 4 bases, J lost 8 bases, and 6 bases lay in between. The length of the CDR3 is 11 residues. CDR3 amino acids: CASSDDEKLFF. CDR3 bases: TGCGCCAGCAGCGACGACGAAAAACTGTTTTTT.

This clonotype was counted at least ten times. The V and J genes are TRBV20-1 and TRBJ1-6, with 8 bases fitting TRBD1. The germline V gene encodes CDR1 DFQATT and CDR2 SNEGSKA (reference sequence). The length of the CDR3 is 15 residues. The CDR3 DNA reads as TGCAGCCCCGGACAGGGCAGCTCCTATAATTCACCCCTCCACTTT. Its protein product is CSPGQGSSYNSPLHF.